A selection of T cell receptor beta chains follows, all from one sample in a study of shared clonotypes between healthy human individuals. Clones were sequenced by immunoSEQ multiplex PCR, and TCRdb holds only the in-frame ones, with some missing. The table lists about 2.4 million clones, 93% of them singletons. The material sequenced was naive CD4+ T cells from PBMCs. All receptors derive from a man between 18 and 35 years old in good health. Some clones in this sample may be carry-over from other donors' samples. The CDR3 runs from the conserved cysteine through the conserved F or W. Each record gives: clone size, D gene, V gene, J gene, CDR3 DNA, CDR3 protein. D genes are given only for firm matches. Clone size is given for some rows only: seen once, a few or many times, or a class if the clone is expanded.

size: -
D: -
V: TRBV6-1
J: TRBJ2-1
DNA: TGTGCCAGCAGCCTGCGCGGCCGTTACAATGAGCAGTTCTTC
CDR3: CASSLRGRYNEQFF

size: -
D: -
V: TRBV14
J: TRBJ2-1
DNA: TGTGCCAGCAGCCAAGGGGGTAGCGTAATCAATGAGCAGTTCTTC
CDR3: CASSQGGSVINEQFF

size: -
D: -
V: TRBV10-3
J: TRBJ1-6
DNA: TGTGCCATCAGTGAGTCCGGCGATTCACCCCTCCACTTT
CDR3: CAISESGDSPLHF

size: few
D: -
V: TRBV6-1
J: TRBJ1-5
DNA: TGTGCCAGCAGGGACTGGTGGCGTCAGCCCCAGCATTTT
CDR3: CASRDWWRQPQHF

size: -
D: TRBD2
V: TRBV7-8
J: TRBJ2-1
DNA: TGTGCCAGCAGCTTAGCGCGCCTAGCGGGAGTACATGAGCAGTTCTTC
CDR3: CASSLARLAGVHEQFF

size: -
D: TRBD2
V: TRBV5-8
J: TRBJ2-1
DNA: TGTGCCAGCAGCTTGGCCCGGACTAGCGGGAGGGCTATAGGGTTCTTC
CDR3: CASSLARTSGRAIGFF

size: -
D: TRBD1
V: TRBV27
J: TRBJ1-1
DNA: TGTGCCAGCAGTGCCCGGACAGGGTTATACACTGAAGCTTTCTTT
CDR3: CASSARTGLYTEAFF

size: -
D: TRBD1
V: TRBV9
J: TRBJ1-1
DNA: TGTGCCAGCAGCGTTGGGACAGGGCTGAACACTGAAGCTTTCTTT
CDR3: CASSVGTGLNTEAFF

size: once
D: -
V: TRBV6-5
J: TRBJ1-1
DNA: TGTGCCAGCAGGGAGGGAATCATGAGCACTGAAGCTTTCTTT
CDR3: CASREGIMSTEAFF

size: -
D: -
V: TRBV7-9
J: TRBJ2-5
DNA: TGTGCCAGCAGTTCCGGGACGGCTAGACAAGAGACCCAGTACTTC
CDR3: CASSSGTARQETQYF

size: -
D: -
V: TRBV11-3
J: TRBJ2-4
DNA: TGTGCCAGCAGCTCGGAAGGGGGAAACATTCAGTACTTC
CDR3: CASSSEGGNIQYF

size: -
D: TRBD2
V: TRBV7-2
J: TRBJ2-1
DNA: TGTGCCAGCAGCTTAGGGAGGACTAGCGGAAACAATGAGCAGTTCTTC
CDR3: CASSLGRTSGNNEQFF

size: -
D: -
V: TRBV25-1
J: TRBJ1-2
DNA: TGTGCCAGCAGTGAATTAGGTAGGGCCTATGGCTACACCTTC
CDR3: CASSELGRAYGYTF

size: -
D: -
V: TRBV11-2
J: TRBJ2-7
DNA: TGTGCCAGCAGCTTAGCACTAGCTGGGCAGTACTTC
CDR3: CASSLALAGQYF

size: -
D: -
V: TRBV28
J: TRBJ1-3
DNA: TGTGCCAGCAGCCTTGAGTCTGGAAACACCATATATTTT
CDR3: CASSLESGNTIYF

size: -
D: -
V: TRBV27
J: TRBJ2-2
DNA: TGTGCCAGCAGCGAAAACCAGGGGGGTGAGGACACCGGGGAGCTGTTTTTT
CDR3: CASSENQGGEDTGELFF

size: -
D: TRBD1
V: TRBV28
J: TRBJ2-7
DNA: TGTGCCAGCAGTTCCCCTGGACAGGGATCCCACGAGCAGTACTTC
CDR3: CASSSPGQGSHEQYF

size: few
D: TRBD1
V: TRBV7-3
J: TRBJ1-3
DNA: TGTGCCAGCAGCATGGGGACAGGGGGAAACACCATATATTTT
CDR3: CASSMGTGGNTIYF

size: few
D: -
V: TRBV30
J: TRBJ2-2
DNA: TGTGCCTGGAACACGAACACCGGGGAGCTGTTTTTT
CDR3: CAWNTNTGELFF

size: -
D: -
V: TRBV7-9
J: TRBJ1-5
DNA: TGTGCCAGCAGCTTAACCGGGGGTCAGCCCCAGCATTTT
CDR3: CASSLTGGQPQHF

size: few
D: -
V: TRBV7-3
J: TRBJ2-5
DNA: TGTGCCAGCAGCTCCCAAGAGACCCAGTACTTC
CDR3: CASSSQETQYF

size: -
D: TRBD2
V: TRBV18
J: TRBJ2-5
DNA: TGTGCCAGCTCACGCGGACTAGCGGGTGAGACCCAGTACTTC
CDR3: CASSRGLAGETQYF

size: -
D: TRBD1
V: TRBV28
J: TRBJ2-2
DNA: TGTGCCAGCAGCCTAGACAGGGGTTTCACCGGGGAGCTGTTTTTT
CDR3: CASSLDRGFTGELFF

size: -
D: -
V: TRBV5-8
J: TRBJ1-5
DNA: TGTGCCAGCAGCTTAGGGGTTATGATCCATCAGCCCCAGCATTTT
CDR3: CASSLGVMIHQPQHF

size: few
D: -
V: TRBV10-2
J: TRBJ1-4
DNA: TGCGCCACCCGCATGAAGGGGAACGGTGAAAAACTGTTTTTT
CDR3: CATRMKGNGEKLFF

size: -
D: TRBD1
V: TRBV7-3
J: TRBJ2-5
DNA: TGTGCCAGCAGCCCCGGGACAGGGAGGGAAGAGACCCAGTACTTC
CDR3: CASSPGTGREETQYF

size: -
D: -
V: TRBV2
J: TRBJ1-1
DNA: TGTGCCAGCAGGTCTTCTTTGAACACTGAAGCTTTCTTT
CDR3: CASRSSLNTEAFF

size: -
D: TRBD1
V: TRBV23-1
J: TRBJ2-7
DNA: TGCGCCAGCAGTCGTCCGGGACAGGGAGTTTTCGTTGGGCAGTACTTC
CDR3: CASSRPGQGVFVGQYF

size: -
D: -
V: TRBV10-3
J: TRBJ1-3
DNA: TGTGCCATCAGTGAGTCCTCCTCTGGAAACACCATATATTTT
CDR3: CAISESSSGNTIYF

size: -
D: -
V: TRBV18
J: TRBJ2-7
DNA: TGTGCCAGCTCACCAGGCCGACGAACCTACGAGCAGTACTTC
CDR3: CASSPGRRTYEQYF

size: -
D: -
V: TRBV7-3
J: TRBJ1-6
DNA: TGTGCCAGCAGCCTACAGAGCTCCTATAATTCACCCCTCCACTTT
CDR3: CASSLQSSYNSPLHF

size: -
D: -
V: TRBV28
J: TRBJ2-1
DNA: TGTGCCAGCAGTAAGATAGTAGGCAATGAGCAGTTCTTC
CDR3: CASSKIVGNEQFF

size: once
D: -
V: TRBV27
J: TRBJ2-2
DNA: TGTGCCAGCAGTTTAGCAGGGGATCGGGCCGGGGAGCTGTTTTTT
CDR3: CASSLAGDRAGELFF

size: -
D: -
V: TRBV5-5
J: TRBJ2-7
DNA: TGTGCCAGCAGCTTGCCGGTGGCGGCCTACGAGCAGTACTTC
CDR3: CASSLPVAAYEQYF

size: -
D: TRBD1
V: TRBV29-1
J: TRBJ1-4
DNA: TGCAGTATAGGACAGGGAAATGAAAAACTGTTTTTT
CDR3: CSIGQGNEKLFF

size: -
D: -
V: TRBV28
J: TRBJ2-3
DNA: TGTGCCAGCAAACCGAGTGGGCCGGGCACAGATACGCAGTATTTT
CDR3: CASKPSGPGTDTQYF

size: -
D: -
V: TRBV20-1
J: TRBJ2-3
DNA: TGCAGTGCCGCGGTGGGAGATACGCAGTATTTT
CDR3: CSAAVGDTQYF

size: -
D: -
V: TRBV5-1
J: TRBJ1-5
DNA: TGCGCCAGCAGCCGGGACGGCAATCAGCCCCAGCATTTT
CDR3: CASSRDGNQPQHF

size: -
D: -
V: TRBV5-4
J: TRBJ2-3
DNA: TGTGCCAGCAGCTTACGAGGCCCCACAGATACGCAGTATTTT
CDR3: CASSLRGPTDTQYF

size: -
D: TRBD1
V: TRBV5-4
J: TRBJ2-1
DNA: TGTGCCAGCAGGGCCCGGACAGGGGGGCCAACCAATGAGCAGTTCTTC
CDR3: CASRARTGGPTNEQFF

size: -
D: -
V: TRBV11-3
J: TRBJ2-1
DNA: TGTGCCAGCAGCTTTGGCGTTTCTACTCCCGGCGATGAGCAGTTCTTC
CDR3: CASSFGVSTPGDEQFF

size: -
D: TRBD1
V: TRBV6-1
J: TRBJ1-3
DNA: TGTGCCAGCAGTGAAGCGGGGACAGGGGTCTGGAGGAACACCATATATTTT
CDR3: CASSEAGTGVWRNTIYF

size: -
D: -
V: TRBV6-6
J: TRBJ2-1
DNA: TGTGCCAGCAGCACCCGGGAGCGGGTAAGCAATGAGCAGTTCTTC
CDR3: CASSTRERVSNEQFF

size: -
D: TRBD1
V: TRBV18
J: TRBJ2-2
DNA: TGTGCCAGCTCACCACCTCGCGGACAGGGGCCGAACACCGGGGAGCTGTTTTTT
CDR3: CASSPPRGQGPNTGELFF

size: -
D: -
V: TRBV2
J: TRBJ2-2
DNA: TGTGCCAGCAGTCGACCCCAGGGGAACACCGGGGAGCTGTTTTTT
CDR3: CASSRPQGNTGELFF

size: -
D: -
V: TRBV6-5
J: TRBJ2-5
DNA: TGTGCCAGCAGTTACTACGGGGAGACCCAGTACTTC
CDR3: CASSYYGETQYF

size: -
D: TRBD1
V: TRBV10-1
J: TRBJ2-7
DNA: TGCGCCAGCAGTGAATTCCAGGGGGCCTACGAGCAGTACTTC
CDR3: CASSEFQGAYEQYF

size: few
D: -
V: TRBV27
J: TRBJ1-5
DNA: TGTGCCAGCAGGGGGACGACAGCTTCGGACCAGCCCCAGCATTTT
CDR3: CASRGTTASDQPQHF